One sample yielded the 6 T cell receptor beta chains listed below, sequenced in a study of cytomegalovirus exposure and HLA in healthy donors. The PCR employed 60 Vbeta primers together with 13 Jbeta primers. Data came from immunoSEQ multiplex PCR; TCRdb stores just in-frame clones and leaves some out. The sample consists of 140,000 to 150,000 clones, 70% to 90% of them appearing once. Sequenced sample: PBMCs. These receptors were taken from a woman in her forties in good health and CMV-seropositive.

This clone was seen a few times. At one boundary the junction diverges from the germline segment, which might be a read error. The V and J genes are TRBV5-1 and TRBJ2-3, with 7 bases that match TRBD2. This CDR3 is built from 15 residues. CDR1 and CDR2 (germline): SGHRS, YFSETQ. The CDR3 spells CASSRSGISTDTQYF. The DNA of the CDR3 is TGTGCCAGCAGCAGGAGCGGGATCAGCACAGATACGCAGTATTTT. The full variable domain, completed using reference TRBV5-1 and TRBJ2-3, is KAGVTQTPRYLIKTRGQQVTLSCSPISGHRSVSWYQQTPGQGLQFLFEYFSETQRNKGNFPGRFSGRQFSNSRSEMNVSTLELGDSALYLCASSRSGISTDTQYFGPGTRLTVL.

CDR3 in DNA: TGTGCCAGCAGCTCACAGGGAATAAACACTGAAGCTTTCTTT. This encodes CASSSQGINTEAFF. The genes are TRBV7-9 and TRBJ1-1; D possibly corresponds to TRBD1 (6 bases). There are 14 residues in the CDR3. V was trimmed by 4 bases and J by 2 bases, leaving 11 bases between them. Looked up from germline, CDR1 is SEHNR and CDR2 is FQNEAQ (reference sequence).

This CDR3 reads CASSFGFRDEQYF. The CDR3 DNA sequence: TGTGCCAGCAGTTTTGGGTTCAGGGACGAGCAGTACTTC. The J gene is TRBJ2-7, the V gene TRBV9; D might be TRBD1 (5 bases). Trimming shortened V by 5 bases and J by 5 bases, and 14 bases separated the two germline ends. CDR3 size: 13 residues. Germline values: CDR1 SGDLS, CDR2 YYNGEE.

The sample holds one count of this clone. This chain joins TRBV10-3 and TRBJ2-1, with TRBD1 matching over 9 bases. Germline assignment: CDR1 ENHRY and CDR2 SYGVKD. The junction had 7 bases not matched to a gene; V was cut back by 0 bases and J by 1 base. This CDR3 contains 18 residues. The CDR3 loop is CAISESAGQGISYNEQFF. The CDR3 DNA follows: TGTGCCATCAGTGAGTCTGCGGGACAGGGTATTTCCTACAATGAGCAGTTCTTC.

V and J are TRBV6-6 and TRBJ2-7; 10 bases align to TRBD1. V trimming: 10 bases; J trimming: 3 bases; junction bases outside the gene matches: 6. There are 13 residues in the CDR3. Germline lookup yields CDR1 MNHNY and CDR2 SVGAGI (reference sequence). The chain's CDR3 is CATDRGRGYEQYF. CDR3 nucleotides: TGTGCCACGGACAGGGGGAGAGGCTACGAGCAGTACTTC.

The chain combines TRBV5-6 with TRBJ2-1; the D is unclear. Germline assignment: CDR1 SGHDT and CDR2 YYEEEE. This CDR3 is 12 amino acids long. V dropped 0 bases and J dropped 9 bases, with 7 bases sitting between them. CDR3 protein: CASSLAYGEQFF. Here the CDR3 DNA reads TGTGCCAGCAGCTTGGCTTACGGTGAGCAGTTCTTC.